This TCR beta chain was observed in a study of CD8 T cells in ankylosing spondylitis. Overall study results and limits: Enrichment of disease-linked clones was reportedly significant in matched ankylosing spondylitis synovial fluid. Prior literature has documented some motif variants in synovial fluid and blood from reactive arthritis. Ankylosing spondylitis blood appeared to carry a characteristic TCR beta motif of fewer than 10 highly homologous variants.

Quantitative molecular-barcoded 5'-RACE generated the TCR beta libraries. MiXCR, applied by TCRdb to the 5' RACE reads, yields one record per CDR3 protein. This table has some 200,000 distinct CDR3 sequences, around 13% appearing once. The germline V gene has CDR1 MRHNA and CDR2 SNTAGT. The CDR3 loop spans 13 amino acids. V was clipped by 0 bases and J by 6 bases, with 9 bases between them. This clonotype has only a few counts. The antigen is undetermined. The sequenced sample consisted of blood, either unsorted or a sorted T cell fraction (not recorded which). The sequence came from a male donor with ankylosing spondylitis or in good health (not recorded which). V usage is TRBV6-4 and J usage is TRBJ2-7, with D possibly matching TRBD2 (6 bases). For the CDR3, the DNA is TGTGCCAGCAGTGACTCGGGAGGAGGCGAGCAGTACTTC. This encodes CASSDSGGGEQYF.